The clone carrying this T cell receptor (beta chain) was seen a handful of times. This CDR3 has 15 amino acids. V shed 0 bases and J shed 0 bases, with 6 bases lying between them. The germline gives CDR1 SGHAT, CDR2 FQNNGV. This record belongs to a study of beta chain features in type 1 diabetes. Reverse transcribing all isolated RNA meant expressed TCRB transcripts were sequenced. Profiling relied on immunoSEQ multiplex PCR, and the TCRdb table lists in-frame clones only, not all of them. The sample yields 810,000 or so clones, 17% seen once. Post-sort purity exceeded 95% for all sorted populations. The origin of this receptor is a woman under 30 in good health. What was sequenced was naive CD4+ T cells from blood. V is TRBV11-2 and J is TRBJ2-1; D might be TRBD2 (5 bases). CDR3 loop: CASSLDDYSYNEQFF. The CDR3 DNA is TGTGCCAGCAGCTTAGATGACTACTCCTACAATGAGCAGTTCTTC.